The rows below give T cell receptor beta chains drawn from one sample of a study of T cell responses to AZD1222 COVID-19 vaccine. The protocol was immunoSEQ multiplex PCR, while the TCRdb copy is restricted to in-frame clones and leaves out a portion. The data show some 120,000 clones, roughly 89% seen once. This sample comprised peripheral blood, obtained on day 0 of MenACWY control vaccination. The origin of the receptors is an adult in good health. Each CDR3 is given with its conserved first and last residue. The D gene is left open where the match is weak.

v_gene	d_gene	j_gene	CDR3aa
TRBV4-2	TRBD1	TRBJ1-2	CASSPYDDREGYTF
TRBV4-1	TRBD2	TRBJ2-1	CASSQNLLAESYNEQFF
TRBV9	TRBD2	TRBJ2-1	CASSVGTSVYNEQFF
TRBV28	.	TRBJ1-5	CASRGTYQPQHF
TRBV13	.	TRBJ2-3	CASSTENTDTQYF
TRBV2	.	TRBJ2-3	CASTPSARTDTQYF
TRBV7-2	TRBD1	TRBJ1-2	CASSPMGQGYGYTF
TRBV7-2	TRBD2	TRBJ2-3	CASSLVAGAGDTQYF
TRBV7-2	.	TRBJ1-5	CASSLGVGGQPQHF
TRBV11-2	.	TRBJ1-2	CASSLAPGTTYGYTF
TRBV7-2	.	TRBJ1-4	CASSPQGRFNEKLFF
TRBV29-1	TRBD2	TRBJ2-1	CSVRPGLALGEQFF
TRBV7-9	.	TRBJ1-2	CASSPTTGYKKGYTF
TRBV5-6	TRBD1	TRBJ1-2	CASRQIQGFYGYTF
TRBV6-5	.	TRBJ2-7	CASSLKGSSYEQYF
TRBV27	TRBD1	TRBJ2-2	CASSTGTGRAGELFF
TRBV11-3	.	TRBJ2-2	CASSLEGLAGELFF
TRBV30	TRBD1	TRBJ2-1	CAWAGTGDVNEQFF
TRBV28	TRBD1	TRBJ1-5	CASSPGIKGQTGPQHF
TRBV6-5	.	TRBJ1-1	CASSYFDGEAFF
TRBV6-5	TRBD2	TRBJ2-1	CASSPSGRGVYEQFF
TRBV10-2	TRBD2	TRBJ2-1	CASSEPLAGGHNEQFF
TRBV18	TRBD1	TRBJ2-1	CASSAGTGGQEQFF
TRBV3-1/TRBV3-2	.	TRBJ1-2	CASSFRDGYTF
TRBV11-3	.	TRBJ1-1	CASRPRDMNTEAFF
TRBV13	TRBD2	TRBJ2-3	CASSRLAGEDTQYF
TRBV28	TRBD1	TRBJ1-1	CAILPSGTGFKAFF
TRBV28	.	TRBJ1-5	CASRRSDSQNQPQHF
TRBV4-1	TRBD2	TRBJ2-3	CASSQRAGESTDTQYF
TRBV19	.	TRBJ1-3	CASSRGSSGNTIYF
TRBV5-4	.	TRBJ1-1	CASSSKQGLAEAFF
TRBV4-1	.	TRBJ1-1	CASSQVPNTEAFF
TRBV29-1	TRBD1	TRBJ2-7	CSVELGTVHEQYF
TRBV7-2	.	TRBJ1-1	CASSSPLRGQAFF
TRBV6-5	TRBD1	TRBJ1-5	CASSSGTEHNQPQHF
TRBV9	.	TRBJ1-4	CASSVAVGTAGEKLFF
TRBV2	TRBD2	TRBJ2-1	CASRGTRNNEQFF
TRBV2	.	TRBJ2-3	CASSEITDTQYF
TRBV7-2	.	TRBJ2-5	CASSLEVSKTQYF
TRBV3-1/TRBV3-2	.	TRBJ2-5	CASSQDMEETQYF
TRBV6-1	.	TRBJ2-2	CASSVALSGELFF
TRBV7-9	.	TRBJ2-1	CASSLFRGPYNEQFF
TRBV10-3	.	TRBJ1-1	CAISDPGHPNTEAFF
TRBV7-9	.	TRBJ2-1	CASTNGGHHNEQFF
TRBV18	.	TRBJ2-1	CASSPLREGTNEQFF
TRBV3-1/TRBV3-2	TRBD2	TRBJ2-7	CASSHKALAGYEQYF
TRBV5-1	TRBD1	TRBJ1-5	CASSSQGPSHF
TRBV5-1	.	TRBJ1-1	CASSQGGPNTEAFF
TRBV2	TRBD1	TRBJ2-7	CASSDLWTGDEQYF
TRBV6-6	.	TRBJ2-7	CASSRQRQFVPDEQYF
TRBV7-2	.	TRBJ1-1	CASSLVSENTEAFF
TRBV19	TRBD1	TRBJ1-2	CASSPGQGVYCTF
TRBV7-3	.	TRBJ1-1	CASSLTGGLRSNF